This section outlines one TCR beta chain sequence together with its context. The record originates from a study of CD8+CD57+ T cells in acquired aplastic anemia. The V end was cut by 6 bases, the J end by 9 bases, with 18 bases between. Germline loops: CDR1 SQVTM, CDR2 ANQGSEA. This CDR3 region has 13 residues. The template for TCR beta VDJ and CDR3 sequence profiling was genomic DNA. TCRdb reprocessed the reads via MiXCR and lists one record per CDR3 protein. Among 150,000 to 200,000 distinct CDR3 sequences listed, about half were seen once. What was sequenced was sorted CD4+, CD8+, or CD8+CD57+ T cells (not recorded which) from PBMCs. This chain connects TRBV29-1 to TRBJ2-1; D not certain. The receptor was derived from a human donor in good health. The CDR3 protein is CSVASGVRSEQFF. The CDR3 nucleotides read TGCAGCGTAGCCTCGGGCGTAAGGAGTGAGCAGTTCTTC.